One and the same sample provided the 26 T cell receptor beta chains below, sequenced in a study of T-cell memory formation after mild COVID-19 (dated by TCRdb to about 2021). Libraries were made using 5' RACE. Sequencing instrument: Illumina NovaSeq 6000. TCRdb's own reprocessing of the public reads used fastp at Q25 and MiXCR and kept productive beta chains. Entries are consolidated by CDR3 protein sequence, retaining the most common genes and DNA. This sample is represented by under 550,000 distinct CDR3 sequences; roughly 18% of them were singletons. Jointly, the top ten make up roughly 21% of the sample. Sequencing input: PBMCs or a T cell subset sorted from them (not recorded which). Source of these receptors: a man aged 18 to 30 who had mild COVID-19 (a few samples of this study predate the infection). The sample titles of this study are shuffled in the database, so cell type and time point are left out; the donor was told from shared clones.

This clonotype came up a few times. The chain joins TRBV7-3 to TRBJ2-5, with D possibly being TRBD2 (5 bases). The CDR3 runs 13 residues. Trimming left V 5 bases short and J 5 bases short, with 12 bases between. From germline, CDR1 is SGHTA and CDR2 FQGTGA. The CDR3 region is CASSRRGWETQYF. Here the CDR3 DNA reads TGTGCCAGCAGCCGCCGGGGATGGGAGACCCAGTACTTC.

This chain connects TRBV7-3 to TRBJ1-1; D call uncertain. CDR1 is SGHTA and CDR2 is FQGTGA in the germline V gene. V lost 1 base to trimming and J lost 4 bases, with 13 bases between them. This CDR3 contains 15 residues. This CDR3 is CASSLNPTVSTEAFF. The CDR3 region has the DNA TGTGCCAGCAGCTTAAACCCTACAGTGAGCACTGAAGCTTTCTTT.

In its sample, this clonotype was seen a few times. The chain links TRBV5-6 to TRBJ2-2; 12 nucleotides align to TRBD1. The ends lost 7 bases at V and 4 bases at J; junction bases unmatched: 11. The CDR3 extends over 17 amino acids. Germline V lookup: CDR1 SGHDT, CDR2 YYEEEE. The CDR3 DNA sequence: TGTGCCAGCCACACCGGGACAGGGGGCTGGGGCACCGGGGAGCTGTTTTTT. Translating gives CASHTGTGGWGTGELFF.

The chain couples TRBV18 to TRBJ2-7; 8 bases line up with TRBD2. Looked up from germline, CDR1 is KGHSH and CDR2 is LQKENI. This CDR3 spans 14 amino acids. J gave up 3 bases and V 3 bases, and 4 bases lay outside the gene matches. The CDR3 DNA sequence: TGTGCCAGCTCACCCACCGGGGGGGACTACGAGCAGTACTTC. Residues: CASSPTGGDYEQYF. The full variable domain, its missing parts supplied by reference TRBV18 and TRBJ2-7, is NAGVMQNPRHLVRRRGQEARLRCSPMKGHSHVYWYRQLPEEGLKFMVYLQKENIIDESGMPKERFSAEFPKEGPSILRIQQVVRGDSAAYFCASSPTGGDYEQYFGPGTRLTVT.

This clonotype was seen more than once but under ten times. This chain uses TRBV2 with TRBJ2-2, with TRBD1 matching over 8 bases. The germline CDR1 and CDR2 sequences are SNHLY and FYNNEI. Unmatched junction bases numbered 6, after V lost 1 base and J lost 2 bases. The CDR3 contains 17 residues. The CDR3 DNA is TGTGCCAGCAGTGAAGTTTGGACAGGGCTTAACACCGGGGAGCTGTTTTTT. Translation: CASSEVWTGLNTGELFF.

This clonotype showed up just a few times. The chain uses TRBV6-5 and TRBJ2-3; 8 nucleotides agree with TRBD2. The CDR3 sequence is 14 residues long. Germline V gene lookup returns CDR1 MNHEY and CDR2 SVGAGI. Trimming took 4 bases from V and 7 from J; bases not matched to a gene: 7. The CDR3: CASSSGGAGHTQYF. CDR3 coding DNA: TGTGCCAGCAGTTCCGGGGGGGCGGGCCATACGCAGTATTTT.

This clonotype was found once. The rearrangement uses TRBV6-2 or TRBV6-3 and TRBJ1-1; D not certain. Germline V gives CDR1 MNHEY, CDR2 SVGEGT. This CDR3 is 12 amino acids long. Between the trimmed V and J ends, which lost 3 bases and 8 bases, there was a span of 10 bases. CDR3: CASSYPPQEAFF. For the CDR3, the DNA is TGTGCCAGCAGTTATCCGCCCCAAGAAGCTTTCTTT.

V gene TRBV10-3 combines with J gene TRBJ1-2; D might be TRBD1 (5 bases). Between the trimmed V and J ends, which lost 8 bases and 4 bases, there was a span of 11 bases. Germline CDR1 and CDR2: ENHRY and SYGVKD. The CDR3 is made up of 12 amino acids. DNA of the CDR3: TGTGCCATCGGAGGACAATTCTATGGCTACACCTTC. It is translated as CAIGGQFYGYTF.

The chain combines TRBV5-1 with TRBJ2-7; no definite D call. With 2 bases removed from V and 1 base from J, the gap between germline ends came to 10 bases. The CDR3 totals 14 residues. Germline lookup yields CDR1 SGHRS and CDR2 YFSETQ. CDR3 sequence (DNA): TGCGCCAGCAGCTTACCCGACGGTTCCTACGAGCAGTACTTC. It encodes CASSLPDGSYEQYF.

This clonotype turned up a few times. V is TRBV6-6 and J is TRBJ2-3; D uncertain. Trimming pared 5 bases from V and 1 base from J, leaving 7 bases between. The germline CDR1 and CDR2 sequences are MNHNY and SVGAGI (reference sequence). This CDR3 spans 13 amino acids. CDR3 sequence (DNA): TGTGCCAGCAGTCAGCTCCGCACAGATACGCAGTATTTT. Encoded protein: CASSQLRTDTQYF.

The sample holds a few counts of this clonotype. The gene calls are TRBV6-2 or TRBV6-3 and TRBJ2-5; D is unresolved. From germline, CDR1 is MNHEY and CDR2 SVGEGT. The V end was cut by 2 bases, the J end by 5 bases, with 15 bases between. This CDR3 is built from 15 residues. The CDR3 DNA is TGTGCCAGCAGTTACCGCGGATCTCCGGAGGAGACCCAGTACTTC. This encodes CASSYRGSPEETQYF.

This chain links TRBV4-3 with TRBJ1-6; 11 bases agree with TRBD1. The CDR3 totals 18 residues. Trimming removed 0 bases from V and 10 bases from J; junction bases left unmatched: 11. Germline V lookup: CDR1 LGHNA, CDR2 YSLEER. The CDR3 loop reads CASSQDFPGTGGFSPLHF. Here the CDR3 DNA reads TGCGCCAGCAGCCAAGATTTCCCCGGGACAGGGGGTTTCTCACCCCTCCACTTT.

This chain connects TRBV7-9 to TRBJ2-5; tentative D call: TRBD2 (6 bases). This CDR3 region has 16 residues. Trimming took off 1 base at V and 5 bases at J, with 17 bases between the two ends. The germline CDR1 and CDR2 sequences are SEHNR and FQNEAQ (reference sequence). The CDR3 nucleotides read TGTGCCAGCAGCTTAGGGGTCGTAGGGCTAGCGGAGACCCAGTACTTC. Translating it yields CASSLGVVGLAETQYF.

This clonotype was counted a few times. This chain uses TRBV28 with TRBJ2-2, with no clear D. V lost 5 bases to trimming and J lost 5 bases, with 12 bases between them. Germline CDR1 and CDR2: MDHEN and SYDVKM. The CDR3 has 14 amino acids. The CDR3 sequence: CASSVLPPTGELFF. Written as DNA, the CDR3 is TGTGCCAGCAGTGTTTTGCCCCCGACCGGGGAGCTGTTTTTT. Together with reference TRBV28 and TRBJ2-2, the CDR3 gives the full variable domain: DVKVTQSSRYLVKRTGEKVFLECVQDMDHENMFWYRQDPGLGLRLIYFSYDVKMKEKGDIPEGYSVSREKKERFSLILESASTNQTSMYLCASSVLPPTGELFFGEGSRLTVL.

This clonotype showed up many times. The chain has TRBV5-1 and TRBJ2-3; no clear D. CDR3 length equals 14 residues. Germline V gene lookup returns CDR1 SGHRS and CDR2 YFSETQ. V dropped 1 base and J dropped 2 bases, with 8 bases sitting between them. In DNA, the CDR3 is TGCGCCAGCAGCTTGTCCGCCTCCACAGATACGCAGTATTTT. This gives the protein CASSLSASTDTQYF.

This clonotype has more than one count but fewer than ten. The gene calls are TRBV27 and TRBJ2-1; TRBD2 matches at 12 bases. Germline CDR1 MNHEY, CDR2 SMNVEV (reference sequence). V was pared by 5 bases and J by 4 bases, with 3 bases of the junction left unmatched. This CDR3 has 15 amino acids. This CDR3 reads CASSATSGGYNEQFF. For the CDR3, the DNA is TGTGCCAGCAGTGCAACTAGCGGGGGGTACAATGAGCAGTTCTTC.

Concerning this clonotype: This may be a read error, as it is one base from a much larger clone. This sequence joins TRBV10-3 and TRBJ1-2; tentatively, D is TRBD1 (5 bases). The CDR3 length is 15 residues. CDR1 and CDR2 from the germline V gene are ENHRY and SYGVKD. The DNA for the CDR3 is TGTGCCATCAGTGAGTCATTGTGGCAGGGCGGTGGCTCCACCTTC. This gives the protein CAISESLWQGGGSTF.

This clonotype was found a few times. The chain combines TRBV4-3 with TRBJ2-2; no clear D. The CDR3 length is 18 residues. V lost 1 base to trimming and J lost 3 bases, with 18 bases between them. The germline V gene has CDR1 LGHNA and CDR2 YSLEER. This CDR3 is CASSQGPTGFEDTGELFF. The CDR3, as DNA: TGCGCCAGCAGCCAAGGCCCGACTGGGTTCGAGGACACCGGGGAGCTGTTTTTT.

This clonotype was seen a handful of times. The chain's CDR3 is CASSSGFRTGGRDEQFF. The DNA for the CDR3 is TGCGCCAGCAGCTCCGGATTCAGGACAGGGGGAAGGGACGAGCAGTTCTTC. The rearrangement links TRBV5-1 to TRBJ2-1; 10 bases match TRBD1. The CDR3 is 17 amino acids. Germline loops: CDR1 SGHRS, CDR2 YFSETQ. The V and J ends lost 3 bases and 10 bases, in that order; junction bases with no gene match: 16.

The chain recombines TRBV2 with TRBJ2-6; no definite D call. This CDR3 comprises 11 residues. Deletions cut 11 bases from V and 5 bases from J, with 7 bases between. From germline, CDR1 is SNHLY and CDR2 FYNNEI. DNA for the CDR3: TGTGCCGGTTTCTGGGCCAACGTCCTGACTTTC. Translating it yields CAGFWANVLTF.

The chain uses TRBV11-1 and TRBJ2-2, with D tentatively TRBD1 (6 bases). Per the germline V gene, CDR1 is SGHAT and CDR2 is FQDESV (reference sequence). The V end was cut by 2 bases, the J end by 3 bases, with 13 bases between. The CDR3 extends over 16 amino acids. The CDR3 loop reads CASSLSRGADTGELFF. Written as DNA, the CDR3 is TGTGCCAGCAGCTTATCCAGGGGAGCGGACACCGGGGAGCTGTTTTTT.

The rearrangement uses TRBV4-1 and TRBJ1-5; possible D gene TRBD1, 5 bases. The CDR3 is 16 residues long. CDR1 and CDR2 from the germline V gene are MGHRA and YSYEKL. V was cut by 4 bases and J by 6 bases, with 19 bases left in between. The CDR3 sequence is CASSRGGSGLGQPQHF. CDR3 sequence (DNA): TGCGCCAGCAGCCGGGGTGGTTCGGGACTTGGTCAGCCCCAGCATTTT.

The rearrangement links TRBV9 to TRBJ1-2; 8 bases are shared with TRBD1. V lost 0 bases to trimming and J lost 6 bases; unmatched junction nucleotides: 7. Germline V gives CDR1 SGDLS, CDR2 YYNGEE. The CDR3 length is 15 residues. CDR3 residues: CASSVDPTGVDGYTF. The CDR3 DNA is TGTGCCAGCAGCGTAGACCCGACAGGGGTTGATGGCTACACCTTC. The full variable domain, in which reference TRBV9 and TRBJ1-2 provide the parts outside the CDR3, is DSGVTQTPKHLITATGQRVTLRCSPRSGDLSVYWYQQSLDQGLQFLIQYYNGEERAKGNILERFSAQQFPDLHSELNLSSLELGDSALYFCASSVDPTGVDGYTFGSGTRLTVV.

Many counts were recorded for this clonotype. The V call is TRBV20-1, the J call TRBJ2-7; 10 positions agree with TRBD1. CDR3 length: 17 amino acids. J gave up 3 bases and V 1 base, and 12 bases lay outside the gene matches. Looked up from germline, CDR1 is DFQATT and CDR2 is SNEGSKA (reference sequence). The CDR3 spells CSARVGDRGRFRYEQYV. For the CDR3, the DNA is TGCAGTGCTAGAGTAGGAGACAGGGGGCGATTCCGCTACGAGCAGTACGTC.

The chain uses TRBV20-1 and TRBJ1-1; D remains ambiguous. There are 14 residues in the CDR3. With 0 bases removed from V and 8 bases from J, the gap between germline ends came to 16 bases. CDR1 is DFQATT, CDR2 SNEGSKA, per germline (reference sequence). In DNA, the CDR3 is TGCAGTGCTAGAGATCTACGACTGCTAGCAGAAGCTTTCTTT. It yields the protein CSARDLRLLAEAFF.

J is TRBJ2-1 and V is TRBV18, with a tentative D call TRBD2 (5 bases). This CDR3 spans 13 amino acids. The V and J ends lost 3 bases and 8 bases respectively, with 11 bases between them. Germline V gives CDR1 KGHSH, CDR2 LQKENI. The chain's CDR3 is CASSPGIFDEQFF. The DNA for the CDR3 is TGTGCCAGCTCACCCGGGATCTTCGATGAGCAGTTCTTC.